This T cell receptor beta chain was observed in a study of T cells after yellow fever vaccination. MiXCR, run by TCRdb on the 5' RACE reads, gives a single entry per CDR3 protein. The table lists 450,000 to 600,000 distinct CDR3 sequences, roughly 14% of them singletons. The CDR3 contains 12 residues. V shed 0 bases and J shed 7 bases, with 4 bases lying between them. Germline lookup yields CDR1 LGHNA and CDR2 YNFKEQ. Concerning this clonotype itself: A read error is possible here, since a much larger clone lies one base away.

This chain links TRBV4-2 with TRBJ2-1; D remains ambiguous. This sequence was found in a man aged 25 to 40 who received the YFV17D yellow fever vaccine. Sequenced material: PBMCs, taken on the day of the yellow fever booster vaccination. The CDR3 region has the DNA TGTGCCAGCAGCCAAGAACGGAATGAGCAGTTCTTC. Its protein is CASSQERNEQFF.